This T cell receptor beta chain was observed in a study of blood T cells in healthy people across ages (dated by TCRdb to 2014 to 2015). Some background on the complete study: In model experiments, roughly one uniquely barcoded TCR beta cDNA molecule per two T cells was captured by template switching. Using the same blood draw, the study looked at two additional independent replicas of 1 million unique cDNA reads for two donors, one aged 18 to 30 and the other aged 80 or older. To avoid experimental bias, donors of different ages were spread randomly across the sequencing lanes. Age-related changes in TCR beta repertoire diversity were measured in the study by deep sequencing normalized with unique cDNA molecular identifiers. Four age groups were formed from the donors: young (average about 15 years), middle-aged (around 41), aged (roughly 58) and long-lived (approximately 78).

The paper's findings and limits, for the study overall: Compared with the aged group, the long-lived group had more naive CD4+ T cells, fewer expanded clones and increased TCR diversity, suggesting age selection. Observed TCR beta diversity per million T cells fell roughly linearly with age, and a significant reduction was already apparent by age around 40. The CMV infection status of donors was not known, potentially confounding age-related changes in expanded clonotypes. Because profiling used bulk unsorted PBMCs, naive and antigen-experienced compartments could not be compared conclusively. Observed TCR beta diversity correlated strongly with the percentage of naive T cells measured by flow cytometry. Estimates of total diversity based on one million sequenced T cells were considered lower bounds and underestimates.

In the germline V gene, CDR1 corresponds to SNHLY and CDR2 to FYNNEI. The junction shows trimming of 6 bases on V and 2 bases on J, and the gene matches do not reach 6 bases of it. Its CDR3 holds 15 amino acids, cysteine through phenylalanine. Only the CDR3 DNA is retained, 45 bases long and in frame from the first base. Points on this clonotype: Its antigen is currently not known. No much larger clone is present one base from it, and per-base qualities are unavailable.

Receptor amplification or capture employed 5' RACE. Instrument used: Illumina HiSeq 2500. A second roughly 7 to 11 cycle PCR used a sample-barcoded 5' primer and a J-beta primer mix. Each TCR beta cDNA molecule received a unique molecular identifier from a template-switch 5' adaptor carrying 12 random nucleotides. Each sample yielded at least 3 million CDR3-containing paired-end reads. The Mint cDNA synthesis kit, primed by a TRBC-specific oligonucleotide, was used to synthesize first-strand cDNA from all RNA. After uracil-DNA glycosylase treatment, a first 18-cycle PCR used universal primers M1SS and BC2_uni_R on all cDNA. Turning to the authors' computational methods: Each sample was normalized by randomly selecting 1 million high-quality reads, each carrying a distinct molecular identifier. Reads with shared molecular identifiers were discarded instead of being binned into consensus sequences. MiTCR, with a Q25 quality threshold and the strictest error-elimination algorithm, was used for CDR3 identification, clonotype clustering and error correction. Lower-bound total TCR beta diversity was estimated with a nonparametric unseen species model using Euler transformation. TCRdb reanalyzed the raw reads on its own, using fastp at Q25 for trimming and MiXCR for clone calling, and kept in-frame beta chains. When rows share a CDR3 protein, they turn into one entry using the most common DNA and genes. These V and J calls rely on TCRdb rather than the paper's analysis. Counted in this sample were hundreds of thousands of distinct CDR3 sequences; 53% of them appeared once. Of the sample, about 38% is held by the ten largest clones.

The 39 donors, aged roughly 6 to 95 years, were systemically healthy Caucasian individuals from Russia. Ten milliliters of peripheral blood were drawn from each donor into EDTA-treated Vacutainer tubes. PBMCs were isolated by Ficoll-Paque density-gradient centrifugation, with at least 7 million obtained per sample. Total RNA, at least 6 micrograms per sample, was extracted from PBMCs with Trizol reagent. For every donor, flow cytometry on a PBMC aliquot measured the percentage of naive CD45RAhigh/CD27high T cells. This clonotype was obtained from a man aged 80 or over in good health. Material: blood. Rearrangement joined TRBV2 to TRBJ2-1; TRBD2 agrees with 8 junctional bases. The DNA sequence follows: TGTGCCAGCAGCGCCACGGGACTAGCCTACAATGAGCAGTTCTTC. The encoded protein is CASSATGLAYNEQFF.